A single sample is the source of the 31 T cell receptor beta chains below, sequenced in a study of blood T cell repertoires in COVID-19. Here immunoSEQ multiplex PCR was the method, and the copy in TCRdb shows in-frame clones only, minus some. In the table there are roughly 97,000 clones, 70% to 85% of which are singletons. The sequenced sample was peripheral blood. The receptor source for this set is a man between 65 and 85 years old with acute or convalescent COVID-19.

This clone was seen only a few times. The J gene is TRBJ1-2, the V gene TRBV11-2, with unresolved D. The germline V gene encodes CDR1 SGHAT and CDR2 FQNNGV. The CDR3 is 11 residues long. Trimming stripped 2 bases from V and 5 bases from J, with 3 bases between. The chain's CDR3 is CASSLQYGYTF. CDR3 sequence (DNA): TGTGCCAGCAGCTTACAGTATGGCTACACCTTC.

The table lists this clone with a count of one. The gene calls are TRBV3-1 (or the pseudogene TRBV3-2) and TRBJ2-7; 10 bases are a match to TRBD2. The CDR3 extends over 15 amino acids. Germline loops: CDR1 LGHDT, CDR2 YNNKEL (reference sequence). V shed 2 bases, J shed 6 bases, and the junction held 7 bases outside the gene matches. The CDR3 DNA follows: TGTGCCAGCAGCCAAAGGCTAGCGGGAGCTACCGAGCAGTACTTC. Translating it yields CASSQRLAGATEQYF.

The V and J genes are TRBV11-3 and TRBJ2-7; 8 bases map to TRBD1. From germline, CDR1 is SGHNT and CDR2 YENEEA. Trimming took 5 bases from V and 0 from J; bases not matched to a gene: 6. The CDR3 has 15 residues. The DNA of the CDR3 is TGTGCCAGCAGCGCCGGACAGGGTTTCTCCTACGAGCAGTACTTC. It yields the protein CASSAGQGFSYEQYF.

This chain links TRBV4-3 with TRBJ1-6; D gene ambiguous. Germline lookup yields CDR1 LGHNA and CDR2 YSLEER. The CDR3 contains 15 residues. The V gene lost 1 base and the J gene lost 7 bases, with 11 bases spanning the gap. The CDR3 reads CASSQGGQFNSPLHF. CDR3 sequence (DNA): TGCGCCAGCAGCCAAGGAGGCCAGTTCAATTCACCCCTCCACTTT.

The rearrangement uses TRBV18 and TRBJ2-6; D is unresolved. V was pared by 3 bases and J by 8 bases, with 17 bases between. The germline gives CDR1 KGHSH, CDR2 LQKENI. This CDR3 is built from 16 residues. CDR3 bases: TGTGCCAGCTCACCGCCAGGTAACTGGGTGTCCAACGTCCTGACTTTC. It codes for CASSPPGNWVSNVLTF.

The V gene is TRBV15, the J gene TRBJ2-7, with 9 nucleotides matching TRBD1. The CDR3 contains 16 residues. Trimming took 0 bases from V and 3 from J; bases not matched to a gene: 6. Germline V gene lookup returns CDR1 LNHNV and CDR2 YYDKDF (reference sequence). CDR3: CATSRDRVDRGYEQYF. DNA of the CDR3: TGTGCCACCAGCAGAGATCGGGTGGACAGGGGCTACGAGCAGTACTTC.

The rearrangement links TRBV2 to TRBJ1-1, with TRBD1 identical over 7 bases. The J segment lost 1 base and the V segment lost 1 base, leaving 0 bases of the junction unmatched. CDR1 and CDR2 (germline): SNHLY, FYNNEI. The CDR3 is 14 residues long. The CDR3, as DNA: TGTGCCAGCAGTGAAGACAGGGGGAACACTGAAGCTTTCTTT. This sequence encodes CASSEDRGNTEAFF.

The genes are TRBV6-1 and TRBJ1-5; the match to TRBD1 covers 9 bases. J gave up 9 bases and V 4 bases, and 7 bases lay outside the gene matches. Germline V CDR1 and CDR2: MNHNS, SASEGT. This CDR3 has 14 residues. The chain's CDR3 is CASSVGQGDWPQHF. In DNA, the CDR3 is TGTGCCAGCAGTGTGGGACAGGGAGATTGGCCCCAGCATTTT.

This chain uses TRBV28 with TRBJ1-6; the D gene is possibly TRBD1 (5 bases). The CDR3 runs to 13 residues. Germline V gene lookup returns CDR1 MDHEN and CDR2 SYDVKM. V lost 8 bases to trimming and J lost 8 bases, with 13 bases between them. The CDR3 sequence is CASGPPGYSPLHF. CDR3 nucleotide sequence: TGTGCCAGCGGGCCCCCAGGGTATTCACCCCTCCACTTT. The full variable domain, its missing parts supplied by reference TRBV28 and TRBJ1-6, is DVKVTQSSRYLVKRTGEKVFLECVQDMDHENMFWYRQDPGLGLRLIYFSYDVKMKEKGDIPEGYSVSREKKERFSLILESASTNQTSMYLCASGPPGYSPLHFGNGTRLTVT.

This clone occurred a few times. The CDR3 DNA is TGTGCCAGCAGCTCCAGCGGGGAGAACACCGGGGAGCTGTTTTTT. Amino acid sequence: CASSSSGENTGELFF. J is TRBJ2-2 and V is TRBV11-3; the match to TRBD2 covers 7 bases. V lost 4 bases to trimming and J lost 1 base; unmatched junction nucleotides: 3. This CDR3 has 15 residues. CDR1 is SGHNT, CDR2 YENEEA, per germline.

The rearrangement joins TRBV6-5 to TRBJ2-3; 9 bases fit TRBD1. There are 14 residues in the CDR3. Germline CDR1 reads MNHEY; CDR2 reads SVGAGI. Trimming at V came to 8 bases and at J to 4 bases, leaving 7 bases not matched to a gene. The CDR3 DNA sequence: TGTGCCAGCCTGGACAGGGGTTTATCAGATACGCAGTATTTT. It translates to CASLDRGLSDTQYF.

V gene TRBV4-3 combines with J gene TRBJ2-7; the match to TRBD1 covers 10 bases. The germline gives CDR1 LGHNA, CDR2 YSLEER. This CDR3 region has 14 residues. The J segment lost 5 bases and the V segment lost 3 bases, leaving 4 bases of the junction unmatched. CDR3: CASSQGQGTHEQYF. CDR3 nucleotides: TGCGCCAGCAGCCAGGGACAGGGGACCCACGAGCAGTACTTC.

This clone was observed a few times. The chain couples TRBV19 to TRBJ1-6; TRBD1 agrees at 7 bases. This CDR3 is 19 amino acids long. Trimming cost V 4 bases and J 7 bases; bases outside gene matches: 19. In germline, CDR1 is LNHDA, CDR2 SQIVND (reference sequence). The CDR3 region is CASSTLRQGLPTDNSPLHF. For the CDR3, the DNA is TGTGCCAGTAGTACCCTCCGACAGGGCCTTCCTACAGACAATTCACCCCTCCACTTT.

The V and J genes are TRBV24-1 and TRBJ2-7; TRBD1 matches at 7 bases. The V segment lost 4 bases and the J segment 2 bases; nucleotides outside the gene matches: 4. CDR1 and CDR2 from the germline V gene are KGHDR and SFDVKD. CDR3 length equals 14 residues. The chain's CDR3 is CATSDSTGPYEQYF. The CDR3 coding sequence is TGTGCCACCAGTGACTCGACAGGGCCCTACGAGCAGTACTTC.

V and J are TRBV2 and TRBJ2-7; D is perhaps TRBD1 (5 bases). Trimming removed 1 base from V and 4 bases from J, with 11 bases in between. This CDR3 is 14 amino acids long. Germline V gives CDR1 SNHLY, CDR2 FYNNEI. In DNA form, the CDR3 reads TGTGCCAGCAGTGAAGACACAGGATATTACGAGCAGTACTTC. Protein sequence: CASSEDTGYYEQYF.

This clone appeared a few times. The rearrangement links TRBV27 to TRBJ1-1, with D uncertain. The germline V and J ends were trimmed by 3 bases and 1 base, with 6 bases remaining between them. Germline CDR1 is MNHEY and CDR2 is SMNVEV (reference sequence). The CDR3 spans 13 residues. The CDR3, as DNA: TGTGCCAGCAGTTTGGTAGCGAACACTGAAGCTTTCTTT. Its protein product is CASSLVANTEAFF.

The rearrangement links TRBV4-2 to TRBJ2-7; 12 bases line up with TRBD2. Unmatched junction bases numbered 11, after V lost 2 bases and J lost 6 bases. This CDR3 spans 17 amino acids. Germline CDR1 reads LGHNA; CDR2 reads YNFKEQ. DNA of the CDR3: TGTGCCAGCAGCCAATTAACGACTAGCGGGAGACCCTTCGAGCAGTACTTC. It codes for CASSQLTTSGRPFEQYF.

In nucleotides, the CDR3 is TGCAGCGTTGCCTCGACAGGGAACTATGGCTACACCTTC. This codes for CSVASTGNYGYTF. The genes are TRBV29-1 and TRBJ1-2, with 7 positions matching TRBD1. With V trimmed by 4 bases and J by 2 bases, 4 bases remained unmatched. Germline-derived CDR1 and CDR2 are SQVTM and ANQGSEA. The CDR3 loop spans 13 amino acids.

J is TRBJ2-7 and V is TRBV6-2 or TRBV6-3; 11 nucleotides align to TRBD2. Unmatched junction bases numbered 8, after V lost 0 bases and J lost 7 bases. This CDR3 is 16 amino acids long. Looked up from germline, CDR1 is MNHEY and CDR2 is SVGEGT. CDR3: CASSYSGVWTSGEQYF. The DNA for the CDR3 is TGTGCCAGCAGTTACTCAGGTGTTTGGACTAGCGGGGAGCAGTACTTC.

The chain uses TRBV6-5 and TRBJ1-1; D gene unclear. From germline, CDR1 is MNHEY and CDR2 SVGAGI. The CDR3 has 12 residues. With 5 bases removed from V and 4 bases from J, the gap between germline ends came to 8 bases. In nucleotides, the CDR3 is TGTGCCAGCAGTCCGAGTTCCACTGAAGCTTTCTTT. Protein product: CASSPSSTEAFF.

The chain is built from TRBV2 and TRBJ1-5; 9 bases fit TRBD1. The CDR3 extends over 16 amino acids. The germline CDR1 and CDR2 sequences are SNHLY and FYNNEI. V gave up 6 bases and J gave up 7 bases; unmatched junction bases: 13. Here the CDR3 reads CASRGNRDRVSQPQHF. The CDR3 nucleotides read TGTGCCAGCAGGGGCAACCGGGACAGGGTTTCGCAGCCCCAGCATTTT. The variable domain in full, with the rest retrieved from reference TRBV2 and TRBJ1-5, is EPEVTQTPSHQVTQMGQEVILRCVPISNHLYFYWYRQILGQKVEFLVSFYNNEISEKSEIFDDQFSVERPDGSNFTLKIRSTKLEDSAMYFCASRGNRDRVSQPQHFGDGTRLSIL.

This clone is a singleton in its sample. The rearrangement uses TRBV18 and TRBJ2-5; a possible D gene is TRBD1 (6 bases). The V end lost 1 base, the J end lost 3 bases, and 6 bases lay between the germline ends. CDR1 and CDR2 from the germline V gene are KGHSH and LQKENI. This CDR3 comprises 13 residues. CDR3 sequence: CASSPQGEETQYF. CDR3 sequence (DNA): TGTGCCAGCTCACCACAGGGGGAAGAGACCCAGTACTTC. The whole variable domain, filled in from reference TRBV18 and TRBJ2-5, reads NAGVMQNPRHLVRRRGQEARLRCSPMKGHSHVYWYRQLPEEGLKFMVYLQKENIIDESGMPKERFSAEFPKEGPSILRIQQVVRGDSAAYFCASSPQGEETQYFGPGTRLLVL.

The chain links TRBV4-3 to TRBJ2-2; 9 bases map to TRBD2. V was clipped by 4 bases and J by 7 bases; unmatched bases: 16. The CDR3 has 18 amino acids. CDR1 and CDR2 from the germline V gene are LGHNA and YSLEER. The CDR3 region has the DNA TGCGCCAGCAGCCCCCCCCCGGGATTAGCGGGAGTCTACGGGGAGCTGTTTTTT. Protein product: CASSPPPGLAGVYGELFF.

This clone was seen only a few times. The rearrangement uses TRBV7-9 and TRBJ1-2; no definite D call. Germline V gene lookup returns CDR1 SEHNR and CDR2 FQNEAQ (reference sequence). Trimming stripped 2 bases from V and 7 bases from J, with 8 bases between. The CDR3 runs 12 residues. The CDR3 bases are TGTGCCAGCAGCTTATCAAATTCTGGCTACACCTTC. Protein: CASSLSNSGYTF.

This clone was detected only a few times. V gene TRBV6-5 combines with J gene TRBJ1-3, with 7 bases matching TRBD1. The CDR3 is made up of 14 amino acids. V gave up 7 bases and J gave up 2 bases; unmatched junction bases: 5. Germline V CDR1 and CDR2: MNHEY, SVGAGI. CDR3 residues: CASNSGQTGNTIYF. CDR3 in DNA: TGTGCCAGCAATTCGGGACAGACTGGAAACACCATATATTTT.

The chain employs TRBV28 and TRBJ1-2; 8 nucleotides agree with TRBD1. V lost 1 base, J lost 8 bases, and 15 bases stayed unmatched. The CDR3 loop spans 17 amino acids. Looked up from germline, CDR1 is MDHEN and CDR2 is SYDVKM. CDR3 sequence: CASSLYFVQGATDGYTF. CDR3 nucleotides: TGTGCCAGCAGTTTATATTTTGTGCAGGGGGCGACGGACGGCTACACCTTC.

This chain uses TRBV28 with TRBJ1-6, with TRBD1 identical over 12 bases. The CDR3 has 16 residues. Unmatched junction bases numbered 10, after V lost 6 bases and J lost 10 bases. Germline V CDR1 and CDR2: MDHEN, SYDVKM. CDR3 loop: CASRTTGTGGLSPLHF. Here the CDR3 DNA reads TGTGCCAGCAGAACAACCGGGACAGGGGGCTTGTCACCCCTCCACTTT.

The rearrangement links TRBV6-1 to TRBJ1-5, with a possible D match to TRBD1 (6 bases). Trimming removed 2 bases at V and 4 bases at J, with 12 bases between. CDR1 and CDR2 (germline): MNHNS, SASEGT. The CDR3 has 15 amino acids. CDR3 sequence: CASSEMPGANQPQHF. The DNA for the CDR3 is TGTGCCAGCAGTGAAATGCCAGGGGCAAATCAGCCCCAGCATTTT.

The rearrangement uses TRBV7-9 and TRBJ2-3; 8 nucleotides match TRBD2. Losses at the gene ends were 1 base for V and 5 bases for J; bases not matched to a gene: 5. The CDR3 has 15 residues. Germline values: CDR1 SEHNR, CDR2 FQNEAQ (reference sequence). In nucleotides, the CDR3 is TGTGCCAGCAGCTTAGGGCGGGGGGAAATAGATACGCAGTATTTT. It is translated as CASSLGRGEIDTQYF.

CDR3 sequence reads: CASSHAGINEQFF. CDR3 sequence (DNA): TGTGCCAGCAGCCACGCAGGGATCAATGAGCAGTTCTTC. The chain couples TRBV7-9 to TRBJ2-1; D perhaps matches TRBD1 (5 bases). Germline values: CDR1 SEHNR, CDR2 FQNEAQ (reference sequence). Trimming pared 5 bases from V and 6 bases from J, leaving 11 bases between. This CDR3 region has 13 residues.

The CDR3 sequence: CASNAESHGLNNEQFF. The DNA of the CDR3 is TGTGCCAGCAACGCGGAGTCCCACGGACTAAACAATGAGCAGTTCTTC. The chain has TRBV5-8 and TRBJ2-1, with D perhaps matching TRBD2 (6 bases). V shed 6 bases and J shed 5 bases, with 21 bases lying between them. This CDR3 has 16 amino acids. Germline CDR1 SGHTS, CDR2 YDEGEE.